This T cell receptor (beta chain) was sequenced for a study of vaccination effects on CD4 cells after COVID-19. Trimming shortened V by 3 bases and J by 2 bases, and 10 bases separated the two germline ends. Germline-derived CDR1 and CDR2 are MDHEN and SYDVKM. The CDR3 runs to 14 residues. Clones were sequenced by immunoSEQ multiplex PCR, and TCRdb holds only the in-frame ones, with some missing. The table lists approximately 74,000 clones, roughly 74% of them singletons. Points from the study as a whole: Infection- and vaccine-induced clones contracted markedly late after vaccination.

This clone was seen just once. Its antigen is as yet unknown. Antigen-specific CD4+ T cells were expanded with viral peptide pools in the ViraFEST assay before sequencing. Culturing for more than 9 days preceded CD4+ T cell isolation. Previously uninfected by SARS-CoV-2, the vaccine recipients also showed negative nucleocapsid antibodies. Cultures of some 2.2 million PBMC per well contained 10 IU/ml IL-2 plus 10 ug/ml peptides. Source: CD4+ T cells from PBMCs cultured with HCoV-NL63 spike peptides, taken before COVID-19 vaccination. This receptor was obtained from a human donor who received a COVID-19 vaccine. The V call is TRBV28, the J call TRBJ2-5, with D uncertain. CDR3 sequence: CASSFWANQETQYF. The CDR3 nucleotides read TGTGCCAGCAGTTTTTGGGCGAATCAAGAGACCCAGTACTTC.